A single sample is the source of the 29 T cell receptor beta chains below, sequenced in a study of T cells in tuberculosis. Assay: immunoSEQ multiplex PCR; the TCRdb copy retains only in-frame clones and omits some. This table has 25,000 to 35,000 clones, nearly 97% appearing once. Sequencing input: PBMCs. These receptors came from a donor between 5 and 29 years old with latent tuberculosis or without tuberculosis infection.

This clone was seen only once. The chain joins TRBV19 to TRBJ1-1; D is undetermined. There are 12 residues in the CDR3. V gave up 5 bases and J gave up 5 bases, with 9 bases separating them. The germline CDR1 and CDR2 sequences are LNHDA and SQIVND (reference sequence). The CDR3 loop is CASSSPGTEAFF. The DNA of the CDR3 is TGTGCCAGTAGTTCCCCGGGGACTGAAGCTTTCTTT.

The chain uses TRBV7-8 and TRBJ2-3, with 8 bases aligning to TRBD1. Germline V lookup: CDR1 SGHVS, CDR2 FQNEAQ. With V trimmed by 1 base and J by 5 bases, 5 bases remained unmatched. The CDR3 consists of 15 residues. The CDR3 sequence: CASSLVRGQGDTQYF. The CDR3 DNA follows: TGTGCCAGCAGCTTAGTCAGGGGGCAGGGAGATACGCAGTATTTT.

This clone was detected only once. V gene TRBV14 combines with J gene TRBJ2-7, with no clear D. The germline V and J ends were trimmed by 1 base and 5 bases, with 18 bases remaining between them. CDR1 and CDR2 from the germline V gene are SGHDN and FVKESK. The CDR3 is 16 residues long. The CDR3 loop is CASSQGAAMTLDEQYF. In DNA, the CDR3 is TGTGCCAGCAGCCAAGGGGCAGCTATGACACTGGACGAGCAGTACTTC.

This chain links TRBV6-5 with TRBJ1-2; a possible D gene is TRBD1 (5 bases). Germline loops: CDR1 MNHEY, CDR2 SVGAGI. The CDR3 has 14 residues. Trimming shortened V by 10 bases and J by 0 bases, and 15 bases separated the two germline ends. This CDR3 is CATAGTGANYGYTF. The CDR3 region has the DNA TGTGCCACCGCCGGGACGGGAGCTAACTATGGCTACACCTTC.

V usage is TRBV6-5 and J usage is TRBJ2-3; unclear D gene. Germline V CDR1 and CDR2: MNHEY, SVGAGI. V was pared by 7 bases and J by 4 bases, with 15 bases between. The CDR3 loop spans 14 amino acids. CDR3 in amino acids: CASTPVLNADTQYF. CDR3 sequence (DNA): TGTGCCAGCACCCCCGTACTCAACGCAGATACGCAGTATTTT.

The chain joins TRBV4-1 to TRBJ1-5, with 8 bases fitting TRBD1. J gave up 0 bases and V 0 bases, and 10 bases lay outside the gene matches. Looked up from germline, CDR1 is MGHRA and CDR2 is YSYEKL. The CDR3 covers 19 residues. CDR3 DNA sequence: TGCGCCAGCAGCCAAGATGCGGCAGGGGGCCTTTATAGCAATCAGCCCCAGCATTTT. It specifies CASSQDAAGGLYSNQPQHF.

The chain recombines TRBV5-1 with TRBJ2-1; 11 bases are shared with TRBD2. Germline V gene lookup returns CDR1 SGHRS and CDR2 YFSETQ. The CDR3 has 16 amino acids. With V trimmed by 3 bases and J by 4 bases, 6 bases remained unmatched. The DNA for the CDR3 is TGCGCCAGCAGCTCCGGGACTAGCGGATATTACAATGAGCAGTTCTTC. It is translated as CASSSGTSGYYNEQFF.

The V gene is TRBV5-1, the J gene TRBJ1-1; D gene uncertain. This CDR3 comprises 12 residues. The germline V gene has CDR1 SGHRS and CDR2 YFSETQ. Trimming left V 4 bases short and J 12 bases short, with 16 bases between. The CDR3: CASSQTYDRTFF. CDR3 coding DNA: TGCGCCAGCAGCCAAACATATGATCGAACTTTCTTT. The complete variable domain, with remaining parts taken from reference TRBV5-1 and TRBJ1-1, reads KAGVTQTPRYLIKTRGQQVTLSCSPISGHRSVSWYQQTPGQGLQFLFEYFSETQRNKGNFPGRFSGRQFSNSRSEMNVSTLELGDSALYLCASSQTYDRTFFGQGTRLTVV.

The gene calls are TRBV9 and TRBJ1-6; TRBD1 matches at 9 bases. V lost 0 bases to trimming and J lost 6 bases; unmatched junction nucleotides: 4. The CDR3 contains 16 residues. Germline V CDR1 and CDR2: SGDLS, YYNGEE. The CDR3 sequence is CASSVGGTGSNSPLHF. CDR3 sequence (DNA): TGTGCCAGCAGCGTAGGGGGGACAGGGAGTAATTCACCCCTCCACTTT.

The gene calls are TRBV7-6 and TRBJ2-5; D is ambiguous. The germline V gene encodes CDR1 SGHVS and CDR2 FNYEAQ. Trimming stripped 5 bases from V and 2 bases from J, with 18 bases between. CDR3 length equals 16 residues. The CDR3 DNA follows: TGTGCCAGCAGCCGATCCCCACAAAACCTTCAAGAGACCCAGTACTTC. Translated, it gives CASSRSPQNLQETQYF.

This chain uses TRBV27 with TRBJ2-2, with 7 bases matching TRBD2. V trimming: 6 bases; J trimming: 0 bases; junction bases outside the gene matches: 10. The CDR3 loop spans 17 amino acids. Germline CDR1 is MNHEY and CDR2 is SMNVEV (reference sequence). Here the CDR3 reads CASRGASGRTNTGELFF. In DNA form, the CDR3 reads TGTGCCAGCAGGGGTGCTAGCGGACGTACGAACACCGGGGAGCTGTTTTTT.

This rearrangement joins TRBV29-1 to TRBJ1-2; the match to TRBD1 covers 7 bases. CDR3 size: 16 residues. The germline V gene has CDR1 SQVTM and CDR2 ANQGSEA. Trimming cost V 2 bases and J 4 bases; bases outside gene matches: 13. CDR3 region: CSVENLAGGKGYGYTF. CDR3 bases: TGCAGCGTTGAAAACTTGGCAGGGGGAAAGGGCTATGGCTACACCTTC.

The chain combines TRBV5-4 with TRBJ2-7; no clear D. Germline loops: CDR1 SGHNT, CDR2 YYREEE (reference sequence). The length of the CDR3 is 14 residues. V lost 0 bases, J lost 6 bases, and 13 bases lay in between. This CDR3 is CASSLDSLGLEQYF. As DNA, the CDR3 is TGTGCCAGCAGCTTGGACAGCCTTGGGCTCGAGCAGTACTTC.

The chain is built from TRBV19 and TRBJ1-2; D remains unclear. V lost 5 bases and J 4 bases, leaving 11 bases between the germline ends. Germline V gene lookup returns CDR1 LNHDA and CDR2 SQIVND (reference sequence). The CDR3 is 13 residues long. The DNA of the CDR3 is TGTGCCAGTAGTGGCGGCGGCCCCTATGGCTACACCTTC. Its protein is CASSGGGPYGYTF. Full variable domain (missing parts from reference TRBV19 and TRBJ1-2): DGGITQSPKYLFRKEGQNVTLSCEQNLNHDAMYWYRQDPGQGLRLIYYSQIVNDFQKGDIAEGYSVSREKKESFPLTVTSAQKNPTAFYLCASSGGGPYGYTFGSGTRLTVV.

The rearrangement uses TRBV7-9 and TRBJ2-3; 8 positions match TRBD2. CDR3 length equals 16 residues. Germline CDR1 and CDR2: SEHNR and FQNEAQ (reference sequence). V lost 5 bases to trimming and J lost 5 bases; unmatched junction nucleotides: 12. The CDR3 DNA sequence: TGTGCCAGCAGCCCCAGGGCGGGGGGATCCGGAGATACGCAGTATTTT. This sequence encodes CASSPRAGGSGDTQYF. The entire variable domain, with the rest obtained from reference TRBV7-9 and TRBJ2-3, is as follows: DTGVSQNPRHKITKRGQNVTFRCDPISEHNRLYWYRQTLGQGPEFLTYFQNEAQLEKSRLLSDRFSAERPKGSFSTLEIQRTEQGDSAMYLCASSPRAGGSGDTQYFGPGTRLTVL.

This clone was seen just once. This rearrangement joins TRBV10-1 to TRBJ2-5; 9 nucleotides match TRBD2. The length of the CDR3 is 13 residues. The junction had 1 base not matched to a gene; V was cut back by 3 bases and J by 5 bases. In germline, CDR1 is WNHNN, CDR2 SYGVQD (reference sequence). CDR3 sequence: CASSETSGETQYF. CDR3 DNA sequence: TGCGCCAGCAGTGAAACTAGCGGGGAGACCCAGTACTTC.

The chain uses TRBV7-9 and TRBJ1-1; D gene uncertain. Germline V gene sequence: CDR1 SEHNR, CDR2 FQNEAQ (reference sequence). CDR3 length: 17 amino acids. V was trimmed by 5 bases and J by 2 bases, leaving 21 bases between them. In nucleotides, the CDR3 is TGTGCCAGCAGCCCCGGGAGGGAGTATATCCTAAACACTGAAGCTTTCTTT. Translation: CASSPGREYILNTEAFF.

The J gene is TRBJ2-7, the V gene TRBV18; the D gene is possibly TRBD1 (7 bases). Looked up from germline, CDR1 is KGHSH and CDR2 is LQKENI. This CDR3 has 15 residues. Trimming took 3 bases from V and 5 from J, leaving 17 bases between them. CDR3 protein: CASSPHRGGFHEQYF. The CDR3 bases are TGTGCCAGCTCACCCCACAGGGGAGGCTTCCACGAGCAGTACTTC.

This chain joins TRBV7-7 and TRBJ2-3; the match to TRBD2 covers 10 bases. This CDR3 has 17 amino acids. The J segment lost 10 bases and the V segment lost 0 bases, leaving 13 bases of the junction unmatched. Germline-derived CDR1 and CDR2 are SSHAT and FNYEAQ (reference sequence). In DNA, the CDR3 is TGTGCCAGCAGCTTAGCGCTCACTAGCGGGACCCCCAATCCGCAGTATTTT. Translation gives CASSLALTSGTPNPQYF. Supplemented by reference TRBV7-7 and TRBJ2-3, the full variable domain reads GAGVSQSPRYKVTKRGQDVTLRCDPISSHATLYWYQQALGQGPEFLTYFNYEAQPDKSGLPSDRFSAERPEGSISTLTIQRTEQRDSAMYRCASSLALTSGTPNPQYFGPGTRLTVL.

This CDR3 is CASGEGGSVFGGTQYF. In DNA form, the CDR3 reads TGTGCCAGTGGAGAGGGCGGGAGTGTTTTTGGAGGTACGCAGTATTTT. The rearrangement links TRBV19 to TRBJ2-3; 7 bases fit TRBD2. V gave up 8 bases and J gave up 8 bases; unmatched junction bases: 19. The CDR3 spans 16 residues. Per germline, CDR1 LNHDA and CDR2 SQIVND (reference sequence). Looking up the rest from reference TRBV19 and TRBJ2-3 gives the full variable domain: DGGITQSPKYLFRKEGQNVTLSCEQNLNHDAMYWYRQDPGQGLRLIYYSQIVNDFQKGDIAEGYSVSREKKESFPLTVTSAQKNPTAFYLCASGEGGSVFGGTQYFGPGTRLTVL.

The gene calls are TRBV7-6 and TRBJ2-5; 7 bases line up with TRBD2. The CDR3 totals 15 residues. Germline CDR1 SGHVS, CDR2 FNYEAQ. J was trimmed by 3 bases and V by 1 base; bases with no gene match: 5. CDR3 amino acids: CASSLGATSKETQYF. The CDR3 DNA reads TGTGCCAGCAGCTTAGGCGCGACTAGCAAAGAGACCCAGTACTTC. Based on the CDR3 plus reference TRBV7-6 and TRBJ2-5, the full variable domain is GAGVSQSPRYKVTKRGQDVALRCDPISGHVSLYWYRQALGQGPEFLTYFNYEAQQDKSGLPNDRFSAERPEGSISTLTIQRTEQRDSAMYRCASSLGATSKETQYFGPGTRLLVL.

CDR3 coding DNA: TGTGCCAGCAGGGACAGGGGGTATGGCTACACCTTC. It translates to CASRDRGYGYTF. This chain links TRBV25-1 with TRBJ1-2; 10 bases align to TRBD1. Germline loops: CDR1 MGHDK, CDR2 SYGVNS. The length of the CDR3 is 12 residues. V was clipped by 6 bases and J by 5 bases; unmatched bases: 0.

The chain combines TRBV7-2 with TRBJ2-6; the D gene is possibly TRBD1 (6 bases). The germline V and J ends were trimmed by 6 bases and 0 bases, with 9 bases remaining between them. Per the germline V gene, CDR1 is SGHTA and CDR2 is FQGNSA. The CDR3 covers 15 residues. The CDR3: CASSQGGSGANVLTF. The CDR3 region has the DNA TGTGCCAGCAGTCAAGGGGGCTCTGGGGCCAACGTCCTGACTTTC.

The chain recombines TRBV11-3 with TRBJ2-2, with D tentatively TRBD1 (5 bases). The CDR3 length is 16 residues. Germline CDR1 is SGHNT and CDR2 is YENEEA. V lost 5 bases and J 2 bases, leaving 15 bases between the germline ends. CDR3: CASSNPRDRNTGELFF. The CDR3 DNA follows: TGTGCCAGCAGCAACCCACGCGACAGAAACACCGGGGAGCTGTTTTTT.

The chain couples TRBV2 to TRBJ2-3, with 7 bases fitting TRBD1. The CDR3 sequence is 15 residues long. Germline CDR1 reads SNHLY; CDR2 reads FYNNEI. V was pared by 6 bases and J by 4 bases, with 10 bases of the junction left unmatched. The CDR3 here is CASRGPGQAPDTQYF. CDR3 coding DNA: TGTGCCAGCAGGGGCCCTGGACAGGCGCCAGATACGCAGTATTTT.

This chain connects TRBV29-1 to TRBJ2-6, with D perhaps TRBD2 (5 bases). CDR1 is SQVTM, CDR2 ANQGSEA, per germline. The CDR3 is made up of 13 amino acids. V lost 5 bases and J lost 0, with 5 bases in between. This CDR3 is CSVRGSGANVLTF. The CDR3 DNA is TGCAGCGTTCGGGGCTCTGGGGCCAACGTCCTGACTTTC.

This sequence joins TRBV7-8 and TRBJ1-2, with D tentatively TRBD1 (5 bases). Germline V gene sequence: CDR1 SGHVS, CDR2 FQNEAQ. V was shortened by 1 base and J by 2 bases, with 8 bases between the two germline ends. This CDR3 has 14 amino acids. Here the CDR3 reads CASSLGGGNYGYTF. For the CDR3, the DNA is TGTGCCAGCAGCTTAGGGGGCGGAAACTATGGCTACACCTTC.

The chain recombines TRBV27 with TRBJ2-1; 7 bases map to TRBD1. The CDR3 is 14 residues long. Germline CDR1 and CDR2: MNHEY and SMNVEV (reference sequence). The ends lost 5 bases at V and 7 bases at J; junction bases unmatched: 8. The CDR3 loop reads CASSPGTDRNEQFF. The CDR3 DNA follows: TGTGCCAGCAGTCCAGGGACAGATCGAAATGAGCAGTTCTTC.

The CDR3 region has the DNA TGTGCCATCCGGGGGTTTTCGAACACCGGGGAGCTGTTTTTT. This sequence encodes CAIRGFSNTGELFF. This rearrangement joins TRBV6-1 to TRBJ2-2, with a weak D call TRBD2 (6 bases). Trimming left V 10 bases short and J 0 bases short, with 12 bases between. This CDR3 is 14 amino acids long. From germline, CDR1 is MNHNS and CDR2 SASEGT.